This TCR beta chain was obtained from a study of blood T cell repertoires in COVID-19. Overall study: Specimens from acute and convalescent COVID-19 originated in the United States, Italy and Spain. PBMCs, B-cell-depleted T cells, or T cells were the source of the cDNA or gDNA that made up the material.

This table comes from immunoSEQ multiplex PCR, and its TCRdb copy is limited to in-frame clones, with some not included. The sample carries fewer than 80,000 clones, 65% to 80% recorded once. From germline, CDR1 is SGHRS and CDR2 YFSETQ. Trimming left V 0 bases short and J 8 bases short, with 8 bases between. The CDR3 length is 13 residues. The sequenced material came from peripheral blood. The chain employs TRBV5-1 and TRBJ1-4; D ambiguous. The origin of this receptor is a human donor in a cohort sampled during active COVID-19. This CDR3 is CASSLVPREKLFF. In DNA form, the CDR3 reads TGCGCCAGCAGCTTGGTACCTAGGGAAAAACTGTTTTTT.